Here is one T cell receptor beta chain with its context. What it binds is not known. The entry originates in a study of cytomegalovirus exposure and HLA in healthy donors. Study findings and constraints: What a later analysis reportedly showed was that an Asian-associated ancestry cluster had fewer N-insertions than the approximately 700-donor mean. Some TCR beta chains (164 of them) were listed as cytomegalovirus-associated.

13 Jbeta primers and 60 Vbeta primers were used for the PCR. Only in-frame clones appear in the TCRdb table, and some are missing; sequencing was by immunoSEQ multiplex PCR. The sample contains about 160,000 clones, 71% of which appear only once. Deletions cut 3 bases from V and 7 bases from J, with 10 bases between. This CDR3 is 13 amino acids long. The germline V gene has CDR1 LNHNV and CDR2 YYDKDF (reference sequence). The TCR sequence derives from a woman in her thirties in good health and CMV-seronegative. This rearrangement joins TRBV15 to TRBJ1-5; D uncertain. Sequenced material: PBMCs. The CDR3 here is CATSSDFPQPQHF. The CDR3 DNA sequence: TGTGCCACCAGCAGCGACTTTCCCCAGCCCCAGCATTTT. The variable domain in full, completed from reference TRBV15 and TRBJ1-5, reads DAMVIQNPRYQVTQFGKPVTLSCSQTLNHNVMYWYQQKSSQAPKLLFHYYDKDFNNEADTPDNFQSRRPNTSFCFLDIRSPGLGDTAMYLCATSSDFPQPQHFGDGTRLSIL.